These T cell receptor beta chains were read from a single sample in a study of regulatory T cells in long-lasting Graves disease. TCRdb independently ran MiXCR on the multiplex PCR reads; one entry per CDR3 protein. In the table there are 430,000 or so distinct CDR3 sequences, roughly 23% of which are singletons. This material consisted of peripheral blood mononuclear cells (PBMCs), taken when the disease was refractory, from a patient treated with antithyroid drugs. The receptors were sampled from a female donor with Graves disease. Each CDR3 is given with its conserved first and last residue. The D gene is left open where the match is weak. For some rows the clone size is stated as once, few or many, or as a class when expanded; others skip it.

TRBJ1-5	many	NA	TRBV30	CAWSPGGEQPQHF	TGTGCCTGGAGTCCGGGGGGGGAACAGCCCCAGCATTTT
TRBJ2-7	NA	TRBD1	TRBV12-3/TRBV12-4	CASSPSGGQGRDEQYF	TGTGCCAGCAGTCCTTCGGGGGGACAGGGTAGAGACGAGCAGTACTTC
TRBJ2-5	NA	TRBD2	TRBV12-3/TRBV12-4	CASSFGTSGRTQETQYF	TGTGCCAGCAGTTTTGGGACTAGCGGGAGGACACAAGAGACCCAGTACTTC
TRBJ2-1	few	NA	TRBV5-5	CASSLGPFSYNEQFF	TGTGCCAGCAGCTTGGGGCCTTTTTCCTACAATGAGCAGTTCTTC
TRBJ1-2	many	NA	TRBV27	CASSHDLRGGGYTF	TGTGCCAGCAGCCACGACCTGAGGGGGGGTGGCTACACCTTC
TRBJ1-6	many	NA	TRBV10-3	CAISAVGGNSPLHF	TGTGCCATCAGCGCAGTGGGAGGCAATTCACCCCTCCACTTT
TRBJ2-7	many	TRBD2	TRBV6-5	CASSWGLADSYEQYF	TGTGCCAGCAGTTGGGGACTAGCGGACTCCTACGAGCAGTACTTC
TRBJ2-3	NA	NA	TRBV6-1	CASTTIPSTDTQYF	TGTGCCAGCACCACGATCCCTAGCACAGATACGCAGTATTTT
TRBJ1-5	few	TRBD1	TRBV6-2/TRBV6-3	CASRGQLYSNQPQHF	TGTGCCAGCAGGGGACAGCTTTATAGCAATCAGCCCCAGCATTTT
TRBJ2-1	few	NA	TRBV6-5	CASSYGGNEQFF	TGTGCCAGCAGTTACGGCGGCAATGAGCAGTTCTTC
TRBJ2-4	few	NA	TRBV19	CASTGEDKNIQYF	TGTGCCAGTACAGGGGAGGACAAAAACATTCAGTACTTC
TRBJ2-2	many	TRBD2	TRBV2	CASSETGLAANTGELFF	TGTGCCAGCAGTGAAACGGGACTAGCGGCGAACACCGGGGAGCTGTTTTTT
TRBJ2-1	few	TRBD1	TRBV12-3/TRBV12-4	CASSFQTGISYNEQFF	TGTGCCAGCAGTTTCCAGACAGGGATATCCTACAATGAGCAGTTCTTC
TRBJ2-4	few	TRBD2	TRBV5-1	CASTVQTSGKNIQYF	TGCGCCAGCACCGTTCAAACTAGCGGAAAAAACATTCAGTACTTC
TRBJ2-5	NA	NA	TRBV29-1	CSVGWDSQETQYF	TGCAGCGTCGGGTGGGACTCACAAGAGACCCAGTACTTC
TRBJ2-7	few	TRBD2	TRBV27	CASRAREGLTYEQYF	TGTGCCAGCCGGGCGCGGGAGGGTTTAACCTACGAGCAGTACTTC
TRBJ1-3	NA	NA	TRBV5-1	CASSLGRGTGNTIYF	TGCGCCAGCAGCTTAGGCAGGGGAACTGGAAACACCATATATTTT
TRBJ1-6	NA	TRBD1	TRBV2	CASRPGKGALEFTLHF	TGTGCCAGCAGACCCGGGAAGGGGGCTCTAGAATTCACCCTCCACTTT
TRBJ2-7	many	NA	TRBV28	CASSPLLFRDEQYF	TGTGCCAGCAGTCCCCTCCTTTTTAGGGACGAGCAGTACTTC
TRBJ2-7	many	TRBD2	TRBV28	CASSLSASGSTYEQYF	TGTGCCAGCAGTTTGTCCGCTAGCGGGAGTACCTACGAGCAGTACTTC
TRBJ2-5	many	NA	TRBV27	CASQYGETQYF	TGTGCCAGTCAATATGGAGAGACCCAGTACTTC
TRBJ2-1	few	NA	TRBV6-5	CASSYRGAWNEQFF	TGTGCCAGCAGTTACAGGGGGGCATGGAATGAGCAGTTCTTC
TRBJ2-2	many	NA	TRBV20-1	CSARVALVPGELFF	TGCAGTGCTAGAGTAGCGCTAGTCCCCGGGGAGCTGTTTTTT
TRBJ1-5	NA	NA	TRBV2	CASSDVGYSNQPQHF	TGTGCCAGCAGTGACGTAGGGTATAGCAATCAGCCCCAGCATTTT
TRBJ2-7	many	NA	TRBV7-6	CASSLETPAPSLQYF	TGTGCCAGCAGCTTAGAGACACCGGCCCCTAGCTTGCAGTACTTC
TRBJ2-2	many	NA	TRBV11-2	CASSLDRAGRNTGELFF	TGTGCCAGCAGCTTAGATAGGGCCGGCAGAAACACCGGGGAGCTGTTTTTT
TRBJ1-1	few	NA	TRBV5-4	CASSLADLNTEAFF	TGTGCCAGCAGCTTGGCCGATTTGAACACTGAAGCTTTCTTT
TRBJ1-1	few	NA	TRBV28	CASSFTGYRDTEAFF	TGTGCCAGCAGTTTTACGGGGTACAGGGACACTGAAGCTTTCTTT
TRBJ2-2	NA	TRBD2	TRBV10-2	CASSYSGTSGTGELFF	TGTGCCAGCAGTTATTCCGGGACTAGTGGTACCGGGGAGCTGTTTTTT
TRBJ2-3	few	NA	TRBV12-3/TRBV12-4	CASSLLDTQYF	TGTGCCAGCAGTTTGTTAGATACGCAGTATTTT
TRBJ2-3	few	NA	TRBV29-1	CSVEVGDSTDTQYF	TGCAGCGTTGAAGTGGGGGACAGCACAGATACGCAGTATTTT
TRBJ2-5	many	TRBD2	TRBV29-1	CSVVIAGLQETQYF	TGCAGCGTTGTAATAGCGGGACTCCAAGAGACCCAGTACTTC
TRBJ2-7	few	NA	TRBV19	CASKETTGLSYEQYF	TGTGCCAGTAAGGAAACTACGGGCCTCTCCTACGAGCAGTACTTC
TRBJ1-1	few	NA	TRBV29-1	CSVDGPVGVEAFF	TGCAGCGTTGATGGACCGGTAGGGGTTGAAGCTTTCTTT
TRBJ2-7	NA	NA	TRBV30	CASNTGRHEQYF	TGTGCCTCGAACACAGGGAGGCACGAGCAGTACTTC
TRBJ2-7	many	NA	TRBV6-2/TRBV6-3	CASNTAGQTYEQYF	TGTGCCAGCAACACCGCGGGACAGACCTACGAGCAGTACTTC